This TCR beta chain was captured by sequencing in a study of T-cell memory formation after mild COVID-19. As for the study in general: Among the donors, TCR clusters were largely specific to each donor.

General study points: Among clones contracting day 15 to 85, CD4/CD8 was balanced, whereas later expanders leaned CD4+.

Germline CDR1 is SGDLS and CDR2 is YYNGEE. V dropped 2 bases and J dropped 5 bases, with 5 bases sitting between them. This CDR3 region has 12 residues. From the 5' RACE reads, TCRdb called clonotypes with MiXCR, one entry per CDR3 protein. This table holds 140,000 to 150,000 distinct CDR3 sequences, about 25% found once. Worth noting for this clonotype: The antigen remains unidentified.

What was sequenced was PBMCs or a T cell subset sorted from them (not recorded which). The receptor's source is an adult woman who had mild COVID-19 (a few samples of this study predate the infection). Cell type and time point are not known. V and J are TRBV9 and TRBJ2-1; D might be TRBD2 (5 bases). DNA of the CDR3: TGTGCCAGCAGCGTTAGCGACAATGAGCAGTTCTTC. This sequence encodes CASSVSDNEQFF.